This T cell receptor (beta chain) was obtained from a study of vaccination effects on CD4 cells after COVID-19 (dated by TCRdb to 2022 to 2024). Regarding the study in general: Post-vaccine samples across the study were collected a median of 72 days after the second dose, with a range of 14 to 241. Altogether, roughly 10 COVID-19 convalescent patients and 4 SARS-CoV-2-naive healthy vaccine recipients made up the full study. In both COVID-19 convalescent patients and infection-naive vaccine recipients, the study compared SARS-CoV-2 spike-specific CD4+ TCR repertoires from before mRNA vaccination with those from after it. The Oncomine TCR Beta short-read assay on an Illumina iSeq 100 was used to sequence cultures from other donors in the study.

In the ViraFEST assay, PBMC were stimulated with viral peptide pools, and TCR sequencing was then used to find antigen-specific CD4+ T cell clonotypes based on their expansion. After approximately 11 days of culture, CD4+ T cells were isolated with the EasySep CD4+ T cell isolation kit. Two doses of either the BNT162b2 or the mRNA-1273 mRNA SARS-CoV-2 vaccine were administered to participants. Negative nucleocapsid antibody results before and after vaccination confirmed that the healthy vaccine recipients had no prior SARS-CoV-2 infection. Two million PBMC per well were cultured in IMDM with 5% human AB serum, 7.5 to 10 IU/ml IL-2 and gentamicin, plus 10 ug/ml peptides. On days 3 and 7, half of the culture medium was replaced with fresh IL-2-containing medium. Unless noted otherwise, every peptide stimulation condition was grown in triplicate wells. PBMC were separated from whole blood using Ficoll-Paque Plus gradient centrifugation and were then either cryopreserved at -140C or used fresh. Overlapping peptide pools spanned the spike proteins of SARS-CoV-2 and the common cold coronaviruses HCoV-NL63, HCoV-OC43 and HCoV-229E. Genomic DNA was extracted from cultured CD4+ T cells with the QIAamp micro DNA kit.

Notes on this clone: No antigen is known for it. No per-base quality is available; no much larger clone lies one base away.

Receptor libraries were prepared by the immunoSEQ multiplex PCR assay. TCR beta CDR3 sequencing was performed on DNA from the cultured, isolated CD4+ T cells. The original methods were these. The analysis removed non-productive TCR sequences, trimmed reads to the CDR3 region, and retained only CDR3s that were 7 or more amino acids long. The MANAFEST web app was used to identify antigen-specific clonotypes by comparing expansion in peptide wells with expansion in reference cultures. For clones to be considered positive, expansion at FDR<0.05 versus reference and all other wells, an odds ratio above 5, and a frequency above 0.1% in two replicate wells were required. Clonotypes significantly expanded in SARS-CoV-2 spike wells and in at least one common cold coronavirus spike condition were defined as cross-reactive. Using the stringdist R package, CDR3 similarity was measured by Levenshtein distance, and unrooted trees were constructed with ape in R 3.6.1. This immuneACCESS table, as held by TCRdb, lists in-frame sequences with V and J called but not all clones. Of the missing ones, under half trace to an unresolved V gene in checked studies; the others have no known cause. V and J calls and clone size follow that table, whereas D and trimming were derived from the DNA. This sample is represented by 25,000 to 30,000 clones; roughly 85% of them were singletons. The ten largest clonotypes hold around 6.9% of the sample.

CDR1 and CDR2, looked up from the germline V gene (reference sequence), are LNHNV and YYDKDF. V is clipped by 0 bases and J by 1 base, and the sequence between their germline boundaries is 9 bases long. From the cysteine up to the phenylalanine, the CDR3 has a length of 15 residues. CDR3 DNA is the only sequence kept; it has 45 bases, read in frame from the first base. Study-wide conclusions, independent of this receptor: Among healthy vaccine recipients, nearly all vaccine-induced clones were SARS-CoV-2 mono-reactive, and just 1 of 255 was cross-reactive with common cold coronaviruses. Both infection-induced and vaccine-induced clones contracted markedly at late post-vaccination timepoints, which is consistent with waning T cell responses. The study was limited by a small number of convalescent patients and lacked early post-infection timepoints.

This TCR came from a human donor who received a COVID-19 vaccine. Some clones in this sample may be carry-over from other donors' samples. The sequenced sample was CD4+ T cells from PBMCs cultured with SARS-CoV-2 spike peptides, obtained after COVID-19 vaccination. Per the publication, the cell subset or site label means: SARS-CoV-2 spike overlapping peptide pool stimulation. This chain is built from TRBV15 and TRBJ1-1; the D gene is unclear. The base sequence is TGTGCCACCAGCAGAGATGTTTGGAGGAACACTGAAGCTTTCTTT. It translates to CATSRDVWRNTEAFF.